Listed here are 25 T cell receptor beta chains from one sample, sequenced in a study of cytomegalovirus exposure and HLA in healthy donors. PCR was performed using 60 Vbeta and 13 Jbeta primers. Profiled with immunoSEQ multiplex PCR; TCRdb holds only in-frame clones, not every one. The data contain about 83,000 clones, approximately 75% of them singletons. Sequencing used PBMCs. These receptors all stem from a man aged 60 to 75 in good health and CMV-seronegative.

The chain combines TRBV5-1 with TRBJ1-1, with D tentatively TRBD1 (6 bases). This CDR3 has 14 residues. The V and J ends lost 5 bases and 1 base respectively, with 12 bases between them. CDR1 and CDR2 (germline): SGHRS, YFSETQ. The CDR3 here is CASSPGQPNTEAFF. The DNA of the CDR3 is TGCGCCAGCAGTCCCGGACAGCCGAACACTGAAGCTTTCTTT.

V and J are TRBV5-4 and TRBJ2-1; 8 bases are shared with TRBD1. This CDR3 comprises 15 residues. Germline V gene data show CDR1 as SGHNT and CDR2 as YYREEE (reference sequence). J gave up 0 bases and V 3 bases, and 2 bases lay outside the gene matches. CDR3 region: CASSWTGFSYNEQFF. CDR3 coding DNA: TGTGCCAGCAGCTGGACAGGGTTCTCCTACAATGAGCAGTTCTTC.

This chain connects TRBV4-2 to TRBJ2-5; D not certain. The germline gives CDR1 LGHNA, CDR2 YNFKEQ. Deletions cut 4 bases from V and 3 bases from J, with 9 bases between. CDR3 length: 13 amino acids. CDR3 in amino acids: CASSRHREETQYF. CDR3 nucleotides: TGTGCCAGCAGCCGACACAGAGAAGAGACCCAGTACTTC.

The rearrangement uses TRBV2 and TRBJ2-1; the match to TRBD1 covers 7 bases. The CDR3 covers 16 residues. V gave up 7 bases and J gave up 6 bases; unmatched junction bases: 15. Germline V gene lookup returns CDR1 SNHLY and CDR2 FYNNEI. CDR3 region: CASTLRGQGSRNEQFF. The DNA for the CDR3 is TGTGCCAGCACCCTTAGGGGGCAGGGGAGCCGCAATGAGCAGTTCTTC.

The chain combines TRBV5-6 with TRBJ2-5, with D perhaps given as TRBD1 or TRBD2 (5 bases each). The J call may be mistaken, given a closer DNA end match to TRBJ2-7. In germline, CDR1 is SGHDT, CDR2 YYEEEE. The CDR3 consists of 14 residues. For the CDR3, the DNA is TGTGCCAGCAGCCTGGTTATGGGGGCCTACGAGCAGTACTTC. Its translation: CASSLVMGAYEQYF.

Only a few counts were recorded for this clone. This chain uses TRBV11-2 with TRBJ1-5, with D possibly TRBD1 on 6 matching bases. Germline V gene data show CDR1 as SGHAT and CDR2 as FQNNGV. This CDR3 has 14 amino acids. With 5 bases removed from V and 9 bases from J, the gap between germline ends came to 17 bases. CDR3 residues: CASSPTGGRRPQHF. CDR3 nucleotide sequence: TGTGCCAGCAGCCCCACGGGGGGCCGGCGGCCCCAGCATTTT. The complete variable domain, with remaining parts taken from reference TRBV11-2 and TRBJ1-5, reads EAGVAQSPRYKIIEKRQSVAFWCNPISGHATLYWYQQILGQGPKLLIQFQNNGVVDDSQLPKDRFSAERLKGVDSTLKIQPAKLEDSAVYLCASSPTGGRRPQHFGDGTRLSIL.

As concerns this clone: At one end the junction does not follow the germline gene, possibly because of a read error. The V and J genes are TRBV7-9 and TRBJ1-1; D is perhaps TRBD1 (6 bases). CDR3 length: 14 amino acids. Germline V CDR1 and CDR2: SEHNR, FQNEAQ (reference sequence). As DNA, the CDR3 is TGTTCCAGCAGCTTTGAAGGGGGAAGGGACGAAGCTTTCTTT. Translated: CSSSFEGGRDEAFF. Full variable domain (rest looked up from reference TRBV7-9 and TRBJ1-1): DTGVSQNPRHKITKRGQNVTFRCDPISEHNRLYWYRQTLGQGPEFLTYFQNEAQLEKSRLLSDRFSAERPKGSFSTLEIQRTEQGDSAMYLCSSSFEGGRDEAFFGQGTRLTVV.

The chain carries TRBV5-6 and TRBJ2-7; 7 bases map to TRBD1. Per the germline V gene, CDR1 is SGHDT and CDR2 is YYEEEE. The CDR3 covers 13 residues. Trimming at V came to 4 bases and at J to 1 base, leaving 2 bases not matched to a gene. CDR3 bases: TGTGCCAGCAGCCGGGACAGATCCTACGAGCAGTACTTC. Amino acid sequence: CASSRDRSYEQYF. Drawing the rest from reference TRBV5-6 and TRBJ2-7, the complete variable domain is DAGVTQSPTHLIKTRGQQVTLRCSPKSGHDTVSWYQQALGQGPQFIFQYYEEEERQRGNFPDRFSGHQFPNYSSELNVNALLLGDSALYLCASSRDRSYEQYFGPGTRLTVT.

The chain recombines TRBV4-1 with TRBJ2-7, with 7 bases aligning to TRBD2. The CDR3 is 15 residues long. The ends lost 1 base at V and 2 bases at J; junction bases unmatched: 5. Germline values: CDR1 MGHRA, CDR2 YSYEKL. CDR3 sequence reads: CASSQGGGFAYEQYF. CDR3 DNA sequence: TGCGCCAGCAGCCAAGGGGGGGGTTTCGCCTACGAGCAGTACTTC.

The CDR3 spells CASSVDPGADTQYF. The CDR3 nucleotides read TGTGCCAGCAGCGTAGATCCGGGGGCAGATACGCAGTATTTT. The rearrangement links TRBV9 to TRBJ2-3; perhaps TRBD2 as D (6 bases). The CDR3 length is 14 residues. From germline, CDR1 is SGDLS and CDR2 YYNGEE. V was clipped by 0 bases and J by 4 bases, with 9 bases between them.

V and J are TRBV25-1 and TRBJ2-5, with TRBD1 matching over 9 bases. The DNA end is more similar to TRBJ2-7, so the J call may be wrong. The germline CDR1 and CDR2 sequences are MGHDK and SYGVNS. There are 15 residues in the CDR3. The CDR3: CASSEFQGQGYEQYF. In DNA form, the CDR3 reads TGTGCCAGCAGTGAATTTCAGGGACAGGGATACGAGCAGTACTTC.

The CDR3 nucleotides read TGTGCCAGCAGCCAAGAAATGATCGGGTCTGGGGCCAACGTCCTGACTTTC. This sequence encodes CASSQEMIGSGANVLTF. J is TRBJ2-6 and V is TRBV4-2, with D unclear. Looked up from germline, CDR1 is LGHNA and CDR2 is YNFKEQ. This CDR3 has 17 amino acids. Trimming shortened V by 0 bases and J by 1 base, and 10 bases separated the two germline ends.

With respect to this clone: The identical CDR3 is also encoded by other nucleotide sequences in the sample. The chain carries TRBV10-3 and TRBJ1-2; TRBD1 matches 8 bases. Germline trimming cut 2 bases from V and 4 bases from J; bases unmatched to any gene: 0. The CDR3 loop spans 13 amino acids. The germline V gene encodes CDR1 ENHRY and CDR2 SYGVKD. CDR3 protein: CAISEDRGYGYTF. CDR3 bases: TGTGCCATCAGTGAGGACAGGGGCTATGGCTACACCTTC.

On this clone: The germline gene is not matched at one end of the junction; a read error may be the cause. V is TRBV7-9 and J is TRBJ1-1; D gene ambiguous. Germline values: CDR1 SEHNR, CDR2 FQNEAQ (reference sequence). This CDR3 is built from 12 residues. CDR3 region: CSSSFLNTEAFF. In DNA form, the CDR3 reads TGTTCCAGCAGCTTTTTAAACACTGAAGCTTTCTTT.

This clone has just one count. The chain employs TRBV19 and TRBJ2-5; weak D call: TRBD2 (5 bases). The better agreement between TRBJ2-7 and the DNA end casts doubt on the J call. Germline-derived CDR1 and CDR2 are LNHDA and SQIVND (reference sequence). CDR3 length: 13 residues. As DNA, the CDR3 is TGTGCCAGTAGTATGAAGGGAGCCTACGAGCAGTACTTC. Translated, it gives CASSMKGAYEQYF.

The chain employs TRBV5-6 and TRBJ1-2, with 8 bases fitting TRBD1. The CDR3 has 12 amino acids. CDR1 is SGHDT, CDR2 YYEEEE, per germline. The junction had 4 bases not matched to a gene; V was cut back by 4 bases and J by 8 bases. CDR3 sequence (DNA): TGTGCCAGCAGCAGGACAGGGAGCGGCTACACCTTC. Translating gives CASSRTGSGYTF.

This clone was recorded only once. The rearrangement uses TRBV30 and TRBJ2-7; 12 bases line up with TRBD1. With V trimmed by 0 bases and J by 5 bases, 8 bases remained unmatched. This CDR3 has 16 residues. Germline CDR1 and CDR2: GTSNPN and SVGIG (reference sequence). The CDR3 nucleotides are TGTGCCTGGAGTGTTCTCTTAGGGACAGGGGGCAACGAGCAGTACTTC. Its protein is CAWSVLLGTGGNEQYF.

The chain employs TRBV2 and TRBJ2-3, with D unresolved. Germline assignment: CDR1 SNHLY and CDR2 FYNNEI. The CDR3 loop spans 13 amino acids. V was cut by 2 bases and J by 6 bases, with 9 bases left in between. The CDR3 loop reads CASSETVRDTQYF. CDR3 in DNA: TGTGCCAGCAGTGAAACAGTCCGGGATACGCAGTATTTT.

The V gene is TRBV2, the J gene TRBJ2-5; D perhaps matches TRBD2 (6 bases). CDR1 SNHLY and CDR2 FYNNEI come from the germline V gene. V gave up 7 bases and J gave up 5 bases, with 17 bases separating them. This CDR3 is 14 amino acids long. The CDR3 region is CASKRAWGTETQYF. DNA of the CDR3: TGTGCCAGCAAGCGGGCCTGGGGGACGGAGACCCAGTACTTC.

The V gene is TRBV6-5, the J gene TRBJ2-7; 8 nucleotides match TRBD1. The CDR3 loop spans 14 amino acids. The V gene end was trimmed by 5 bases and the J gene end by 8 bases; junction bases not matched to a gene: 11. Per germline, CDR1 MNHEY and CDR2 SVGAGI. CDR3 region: CASSKLNDRGQQYF. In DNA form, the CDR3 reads TGTGCCAGCAGTAAACTTAATGACAGGGGACAGCAGTACTTC.

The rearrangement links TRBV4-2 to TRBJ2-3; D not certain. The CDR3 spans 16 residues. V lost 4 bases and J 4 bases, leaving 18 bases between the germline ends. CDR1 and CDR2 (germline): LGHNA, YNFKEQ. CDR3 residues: CASSLPAGGEADTQYF. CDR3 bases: TGTGCCAGCAGCCTTCCCGCCGGTGGTGAAGCAGATACGCAGTATTTT.

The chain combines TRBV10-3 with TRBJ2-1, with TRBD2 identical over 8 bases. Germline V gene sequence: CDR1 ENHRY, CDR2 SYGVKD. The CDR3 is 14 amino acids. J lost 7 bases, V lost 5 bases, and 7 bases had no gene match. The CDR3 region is CAISISGARNEQFF. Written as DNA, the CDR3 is TGTGCCATCAGTATTAGCGGGGCGAGGAATGAGCAGTTCTTC.

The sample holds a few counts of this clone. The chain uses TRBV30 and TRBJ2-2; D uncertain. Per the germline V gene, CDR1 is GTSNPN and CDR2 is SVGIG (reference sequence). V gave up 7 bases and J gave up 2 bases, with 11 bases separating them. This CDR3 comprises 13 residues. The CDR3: CASRPSNTGELFF. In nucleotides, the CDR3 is TGTGCCTCCAGGCCCTCAAACACCGGGGAGCTGTTTTTT.

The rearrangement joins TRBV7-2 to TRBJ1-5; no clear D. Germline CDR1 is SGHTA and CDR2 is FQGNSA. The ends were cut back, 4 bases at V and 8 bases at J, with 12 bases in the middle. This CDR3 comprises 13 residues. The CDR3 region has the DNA TGTGCCAGCAGCTCATTTGAGGGAAAGCCCCAGCATTTT. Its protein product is CASSSFEGKPQHF.

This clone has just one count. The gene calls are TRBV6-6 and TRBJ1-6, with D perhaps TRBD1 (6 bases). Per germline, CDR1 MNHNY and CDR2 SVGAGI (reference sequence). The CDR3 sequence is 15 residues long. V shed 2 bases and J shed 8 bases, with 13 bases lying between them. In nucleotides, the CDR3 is TGTGCCAGCAGTTACCACCGCAGGGGTGATTCACCCCTCCACTTT. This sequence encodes CASSYHRRGDSPLHF.